The clone carrying this TCR beta chain was observed many times. This sample is part of a study of early T cells in non-severe SARS-CoV-2 infection. Study as a whole: The authors sequenced bulk RNA from unsorted whole blood, leaving chains unpaired.

Individual cDNA molecules each received unique molecular identifiers attached to them. TCRdb redid the calling of the 5' RACE reads with MiXCR, one entry per CDR3 protein. The table records just over 95,000 distinct CDR3 sequences, about 11% of them present only once. Source material: whole blood. The sequence was collected from an adult who was a healthcare worker with PCR-confirmed SARS-CoV-2 infection or an uninfected control (not recorded which).

The CDR3, as DNA: TGCGCCAGCAGCTTGGAACGGGCAACAGATACGCAGTATTTT. This translates into CASSLERATDTQYF. The chain couples TRBV5-1 to TRBJ2-3; D gene unclear. V shed 0 bases and J shed 3 bases, with 8 bases lying between them. The CDR3 covers 14 residues. Germline CDR1 and CDR2: SGHRS and YFSETQ.